This record covers a single T cell receptor (beta chain). Its antigen is not identified. Losses at the gene ends were 1 base for V and 4 bases for J; bases not matched to a gene: 12. CDR1 is SEHNR, CDR2 FQNEAQ, per germline (reference sequence). The CDR3 runs 18 residues. This sample was taken from a study of cytomegalovirus exposure and HLA in healthy donors. Study overall: Earlier sequencing of approximately 180 million T cells yielded 100 million to 140 million unique TCR beta sequences. Study-wide findings and caveats: Segments of the TCR beta V type were, in most cases, productive about 90% or about 30% of the time in an earlier analysis. High sensitivity and specificity were reportedly achieved when the classifier diagnosed cytomegalovirus status. Reports indicate that TCR beta sequences accurately predicted the HLA-A and HLA-B alleles of most subjects.

The study ran its PCR with 60 Vbeta and 13 Jbeta primers. Some clones are missing from TCRdb's copy, which holds only in-frame ones; the method was immunoSEQ multiplex PCR. The data contain roughly 120,000 clones, roughly three quarters of them singletons. This receptor was identified in a man in his late teens or twenties in good health and CMV-seronegative. Sequenced: PBMCs. The chain has TRBV7-9 and TRBJ2-3, with 9 bases that match TRBD2. The CDR3 here is CASSLEFRLAVGADTQYF. CDR3 DNA sequence: TGTGCCAGCAGCTTAGAGTTTAGACTAGCGGTCGGGGCAGATACGCAGTATTTT.